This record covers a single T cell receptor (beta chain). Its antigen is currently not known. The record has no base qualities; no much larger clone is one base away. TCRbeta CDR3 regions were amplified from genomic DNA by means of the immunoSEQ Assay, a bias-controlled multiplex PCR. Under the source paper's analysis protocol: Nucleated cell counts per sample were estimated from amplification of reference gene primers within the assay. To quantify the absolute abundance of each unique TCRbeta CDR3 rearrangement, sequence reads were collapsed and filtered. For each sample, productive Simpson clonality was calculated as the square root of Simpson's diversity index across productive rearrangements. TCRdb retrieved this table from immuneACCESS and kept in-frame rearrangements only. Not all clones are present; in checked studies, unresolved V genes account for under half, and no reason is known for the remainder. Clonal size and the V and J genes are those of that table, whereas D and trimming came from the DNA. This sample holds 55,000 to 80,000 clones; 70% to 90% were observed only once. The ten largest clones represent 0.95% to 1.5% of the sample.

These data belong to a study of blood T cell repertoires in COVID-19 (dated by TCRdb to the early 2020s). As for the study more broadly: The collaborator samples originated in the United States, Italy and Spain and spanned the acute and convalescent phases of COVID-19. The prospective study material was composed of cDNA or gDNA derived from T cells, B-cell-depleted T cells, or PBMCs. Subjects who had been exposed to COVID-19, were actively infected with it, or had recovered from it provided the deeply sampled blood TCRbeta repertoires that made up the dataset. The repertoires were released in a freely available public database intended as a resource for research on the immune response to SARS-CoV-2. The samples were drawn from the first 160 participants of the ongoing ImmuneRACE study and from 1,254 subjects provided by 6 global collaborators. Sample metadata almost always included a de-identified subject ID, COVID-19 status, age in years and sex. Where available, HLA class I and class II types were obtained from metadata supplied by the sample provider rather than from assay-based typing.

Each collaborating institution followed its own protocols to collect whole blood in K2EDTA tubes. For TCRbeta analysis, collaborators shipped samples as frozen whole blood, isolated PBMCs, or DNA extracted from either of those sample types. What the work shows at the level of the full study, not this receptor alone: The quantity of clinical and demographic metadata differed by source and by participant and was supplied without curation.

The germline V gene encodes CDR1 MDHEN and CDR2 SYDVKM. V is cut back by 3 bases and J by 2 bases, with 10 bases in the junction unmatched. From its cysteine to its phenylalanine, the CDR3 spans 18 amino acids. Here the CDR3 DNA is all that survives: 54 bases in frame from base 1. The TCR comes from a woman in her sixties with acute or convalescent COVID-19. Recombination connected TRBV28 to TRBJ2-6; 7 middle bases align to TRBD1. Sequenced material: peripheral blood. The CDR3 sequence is CASSFLDRLGAGANVLTF. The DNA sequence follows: TGTGCCAGCAGTTTTCTGGACAGGTTAGGGGCTGGGGCCAACGTCCTGACTTTC.